This T cell receptor (beta chain) is from a study of T cell repertoires in aging, cancer and after chemotherapy. Peripheral blood genomic DNA, not sorted cells or RNA, was the template. In its sample, this clonotype was seen once. TRB rearrangements spanning V, D and J were amplified using mixed TRB-A/B primers. A single record per CDR3 protein comes from TCRdb applying MiXCR to the multiplex PCR reads. There are about 9,500 distinct CDR3 sequences in the sample; 34% occur only once, and around 3.7% lies in the top ten. Trimming took off 4 bases at V and 5 bases at J, with 11 bases between the two ends. Germline V gene data show CDR1 as GTSNPN and CDR2 as SVGIG (reference sequence). CDR3 length equals 12 residues.

The clonotype originates from a human donor in good health. The sequencing input was blood. The V and J genes are TRBV30 and TRBJ1-1; D not certain. CDR3 residues: CAWTMGRTEAFF. The CDR3 DNA reads TGTGCCTGGACAATGGGGAGGACTGAAGCTTTCTTT.